Below, 22 T cell receptor beta chains from the same sample are listed, as sequenced in a study of Graves' ophthalmopathy and Graves' hyperthyroidism. Amplification of the TCR beta CDR3 regions used RNA transcripts (as template). Second-round multiplex PCR came after a first-round RT-PCR that employed HTBI primers. TCRdb re-called the multiplex PCR reads with MiXCR, one entry per CDR3 protein. This sample has tens of thousands of distinct CDR3 sequences, with around 50% found just once. Sequenced input: peripheral blood. These receptors all stem from an adult woman with stable Graves' hyperthyroidism.

The rearrangement joins TRBV25-1 to TRBJ2-1, with 9 nucleotides matching TRBD2. CDR1 and CDR2 from the germline V gene are MGHDK and SYGVNS. CDR3 length: 17 residues. V was clipped by 3 bases and J by 7 bases; unmatched bases: 13. The CDR3 sequence: CASSEEPISGSWNEQFF. The CDR3 coding sequence is TGTGCCAGCAGTGAGGAACCGATTAGCGGGAGTTGGAATGAGCAGTTCTTC. The entire variable domain, with the rest obtained from reference TRBV25-1 and TRBJ2-1, is as follows: EADIYQTPRYLVIGTGKKITLECSQTMGHDKMYWYQQDPGMELHLIHYSYGVNSTEKGDLSSESTVSRIRTEHFPLTLESARPSHTSQYLCASSEEPISGSWNEQFFGPGTRLTVL.

V is TRBV19 and J is TRBJ2-4; D ambiguous. This CDR3 comprises 14 residues. Germline V lookup: CDR1 LNHDA, CDR2 SQIVND (reference sequence). Trimming cost V 4 bases and J 3 bases, with 10 bases left between them. Written as DNA, the CDR3 is TGTGCCAGTAGTACCGCAGGAAACAAAAACATTCAGTACTTC. Its protein is CASSTAGNKNIQYF.

By share, this clonotype ranks as medium-sized (0.01 to 0.1%). CDR3 in DNA: TGCAGCGTTGAAGCCTACCCTGCAGGGGCCCTGGATGAGCAGTACTTC. Its translation: CSVEAYPAGALDEQYF. The chain couples TRBV29-1 to TRBJ2-7, with D possibly TRBD1 on 6 matching bases. CDR1 is SQVTM and CDR2 is ANQGSEA in the germline V gene. There are 16 residues in the CDR3. The V and J ends lost 1 base and 7 bases respectively, with 23 bases between them.

As concerns this clonotype: Likely a read error: the CDR3 ends without its conserved phenylalanine or tryptophan. The rearrangement joins TRBV7-8 to TRBJ2-1; D might be TRBD1 (5 bases). The germline CDR1 and CDR2 sequences are SGHVS and FQNEAQ. CDR3 length: 13 amino acids. The CDR3 loop reads CAGSLDRYNEQFL. The CDR3 DNA reads as TGTGCCGGCAGCCTAGACAGATACAATGAGCAGTTCTTG.

Note on this clonotype: At one of its ends the junction is not consistent with the germline gene, which may arise from a read error. The chain joins TRBV4-1 to TRBJ1-5; possible D gene TRBD1, 5 bases. From germline, CDR1 is MGHRA and CDR2 YSYEKL. The CDR3 totals 16 residues. This chain's CDR3 is CACSQDGGIGNQPQHF. CDR3 DNA: TGCGCCTGCAGCCAGGATGGGGGGATTGGCAATCAGCCCCAGCATTTT.

This clonotype has a count of ten or more. The chain couples TRBV7-3 to TRBJ2-7; D tentatively fits TRBD1 or TRBD2 (5 bases each). The germline V and J ends were trimmed by 5 bases and 0 bases, with 20 bases remaining between them. The CDR3 is made up of 17 amino acids. Germline lookup yields CDR1 SGHTA and CDR2 FQGTGA. Written as DNA, the CDR3 is TGTGCCAGCAGCCTGAACGCCGGGACCCCGAGCTCCTACGAGCAGTACTTC. It specifies CASSLNAGTPSSYEQYF.

This sequence joins TRBV10-2 and TRBJ2-1, with TRBD2 matching 7 bases. V shed 8 bases and J 9 bases; nucleotides not matched to a gene: 10. CDR3 size: 13 residues. Germline V CDR1 and CDR2: WSHSY, SAAADI. The CDR3 nucleotides read TGCGCCAGCCCTGGTGCGGGAGCGGCTGAGCAGTTCTTC. Encoded protein: CASPGAGAAEQFF.

This clonotype is termed medium-sized. The CDR3 sequence: CAISESTGLAGGSYEQYF. CDR3 nucleotides: TGTGCCATCAGTGAGTCCACGGGACTAGCGGGAGGATCCTACGAGCAGTACTTC. This chain joins TRBV10-3 and TRBJ2-7, with TRBD2 identical over 15 bases. Germline V gene sequence: CDR1 ENHRY, CDR2 SYGVKD. The CDR3 length is 18 residues. J gave up 1 base and V 0 bases, and 4 bases lay outside the gene matches.

This chain links TRBV25-1 with TRBJ2-7, with a possible D match to TRBD2 (6 bases). V gave up 3 bases and J gave up 5 bases, with 14 bases separating them. This CDR3 region has 14 residues. Germline V lookup: CDR1 MGHDK, CDR2 SYGVNS. CDR3 amino acids: CASSDRTGGNEQYF. CDR3 in DNA: TGTGCCAGCAGTGATCGTACAGGCGGGAACGAGCAGTACTTC.

This clonotype was observed a single time. This chain connects TRBV7-2 to TRBJ2-7; 9 positions match TRBD1. CDR3 length: 18 amino acids. The V gene end was trimmed by 3 bases and the J gene end by 3 bases; junction bases not matched to a gene: 15. Germline loops: CDR1 SGHTA, CDR2 FQGNSA. The CDR3 loop reads CASSFQQGAGKLVYEQYF. CDR3 bases: TGTGCCAGCAGCTTTCAACAGGGGGCAGGAAAACTAGTCTACGAGCAGTACTTC. The full variable domain, with the rest looked up from reference TRBV7-2 and TRBJ2-7, is GAGVSQSPSNKVTEKGKDVELRCDPISGHTALYWYRQSLGQGLEFLIYFQGNSAPDKSGLPSDRFSAERTGGSVSTLTIQRTQQEDSAVYLCASSFQQGAGKLVYEQYFGPGTRLTVT.

This clonotype appeared many times. One base away lies a much larger clone, so this may be a sequencing read error. The V call is TRBV5-1, the J call TRBJ2-7; either TRBD1 or TRBD2 may fit D (5 bases each). Germline assignment: CDR1 SGHRS and CDR2 YFSETQ. The CDR3 is made up of 16 amino acids. The ends were cut back, 0 bases at V and 2 bases at J, with 15 bases in the middle. The CDR3 region is CASSLGDGTFAYEQYF. CDR3 coding DNA: TGCGCCAGCAGCTTGGGAGATGGGACCTTCGCCTACGAGCAGTACTTC.

The chain joins TRBV12-5 to TRBJ2-7; possible D gene TRBD2, 5 bases. The V and J ends lost 3 bases and 3 bases respectively, with 21 bases between them. CDR3 length: 17 amino acids. Germline-derived CDR1 and CDR2 are LGHNT and FRNRAP. This CDR3 is CASGFSRAEDCDYEQYF. In DNA, the CDR3 is TGTGCTAGTGGTTTTTCGCGGGCCGAGGACTGCGACTACGAGCAGTACTTC.

This chain links TRBV9 with TRBJ2-3, with 11 nucleotides matching TRBD2. V gave up 0 bases and J gave up 4 bases; unmatched junction bases: 7. The CDR3 covers 17 residues. Germline loops: CDR1 SGDLS, CDR2 YYNGEE. CDR3 sequence: CASSVGPLAGGPDTQYF. The CDR3 nucleotides are TGTGCCAGCAGCGTAGGTCCCCTAGCGGGAGGTCCAGATACGCAGTATTTT. Combining the CDR3 with reference TRBV9 and TRBJ2-3 gives the whole variable domain DSGVTQTPKHLITATGQRVTLRCSPRSGDLSVYWYQQSLDQGLQFLIQYYNGEERAKGNILERFSAQQFPDLHSELNLSSLELGDSALYFCASSVGPLAGGPDTQYFGPGTRLTVL.

This clonotype was seen many times. Just one base apart from a much larger clone, this may be a read error. This sequence joins TRBV20-1 and TRBJ2-1; 10 bases match TRBD2. Looked up from germline, CDR1 is DFQATT and CDR2 is SNEGSKA (reference sequence). The CDR3 length is 15 residues. V dropped 5 bases and J dropped 8; count of bases not matched to a gene: 12. CDR3: CSAVAGGSGGDEQFF. The CDR3 bases are TGCAGTGCTGTAGCGGGAGGTTCGGGTGGAGATGAGCAGTTCTTC.

Comment on this clonotype: Germline is not matched at one junction end, which may reflect a read error. This rearrangement joins TRBV5-1 to TRBJ2-5, with a tentative D call TRBD1 (8 bases). The CDR3 loop spans 14 amino acids. In germline, CDR1 is SGHRS, CDR2 YFSETQ. CDR3 coding DNA: TGCGCCAGCGGCACTCGGACAGGGAGGGAGACCCGGTACTTC. It yields the protein CASGTRTGRETRYF.

This clonotype was seen many times. V and J are TRBV24-1 and TRBJ2-1, with D possibly TRBD2 on 5 matching bases. V lost 4 bases to trimming and J lost 10 bases, with 10 bases between them. This CDR3 is built from 12 residues. Germline V lookup: CDR1 KGHDR, CDR2 SFDVKD. CDR3 sequence: CATSELPGEQFF. CDR3 sequence (DNA): TGTGCCACCAGTGAATTGCCGGGGGAGCAGTTCTTC.

By proportion, this clonotype is medium-sized. The gene calls are TRBV2 and TRBJ1-2; TRBD1 might be the D (6 bases). The CDR3 sequence is 14 residues long. Germline V gene sequence: CDR1 SNHLY, CDR2 FYNNEI. Trimming pared 7 bases from V and 8 bases from J, leaving 20 bases between. In DNA, the CDR3 is TGTGCCAGCACCGAACGGCAGGGGAGGGTCGGCTACACCTTC. Translated: CASTERQGRVGYTF. The full variable domain, in which reference TRBV2 and TRBJ1-2 provide the parts outside the CDR3, is EPEVTQTPSHQVTQMGQEVILRCVPISNHLYFYWYRQILGQKVEFLVSFYNNEISEKSEIFDDQFSVERPDGSNFTLKIRSTKLEDSAMYFCASTERQGRVGYTFGSGTRLTVV.

The J gene is TRBJ2-2, the V gene TRBV29-1; 10 bases fit TRBD2. The J segment lost 3 bases and the V segment lost 6 bases, leaving 4 bases of the junction unmatched. The CDR3 loop spans 14 amino acids. CDR1 is SQVTM and CDR2 is ANQGSEA in the germline V gene. The CDR3 region is CSVLAGVDTGELFF. DNA of the CDR3: TGCAGCGTCCTAGCGGGAGTAGACACCGGGGAGCTGTTTTTT.

This clonotype was observed at least ten times. The chain couples TRBV11-2 to TRBJ2-3; no clear D gene. The CDR3 spans 14 residues. Deletions cut 1 base from V and 1 base from J, with 6 bases between. Germline V gene sequence: CDR1 SGHAT, CDR2 FQNNGV. In DNA, the CDR3 is TGTGCCAGCAGCTTAGTTGGGGGCACAGATACGCAGTATTTT. This sequence encodes CASSLVGGTDTQYF.

This clonotype is medium-sized (0.01 to 0.1%) in the sample. The chain employs TRBV7-2 and TRBJ2-1; perhaps TRBD2 as D (6 bases). This CDR3 spans 13 amino acids. V gave up 4 bases and J gave up 6 bases, with 10 bases separating them. Germline assignment: CDR1 SGHTA and CDR2 FQGNSA. Written as DNA, the CDR3 is TGTGCCAGCAGCTCGACTAGGGGCAATGAGCAGTTCTTC. Translation gives CASSSTRGNEQFF.

This clonotype was detected many times. This may come from a read error, since a much larger clone is one base off. The chain is built from TRBV4-3 and TRBJ2-2; D is ambiguous. The CDR3 sequence is 13 residues long. The germline CDR1 and CDR2 sequences are LGHNA and YSLEER. With 1 base removed from V and 7 bases from J, the gap between germline ends came to 7 bases. CDR3 DNA: TGCGCCAGCAGCCAAGGTTGGTACGGGGAGCTGTTTTTT. This sequence encodes CASSQGWYGELFF.

Worth noting for this clonotype: One end of the junction is discordant with germline, which a read error may explain. The chain carries TRBV6-5 and TRBJ1-6, with a weak D call TRBD1 (5 bases). The CDR3 loop spans 17 amino acids. Germline V gene lookup returns CDR1 MNHEY and CDR2 SVGAGI. The CDR3 here is CASGYSNRQGFNSPLHF. CDR3 DNA: TGCGCCAGCGGTTACTCTAATCGGCAGGGCTTTAATTCACCCCTCCACTTT.